Below, 3 T cell receptor beta chains from the same sample are listed, as sequenced in a study of shared clonotypes between healthy human individuals. Produced via immunoSEQ multiplex PCR; TCRdb's table is partial and in-frame only. The sample contains hundreds of thousands of clones, more than 70% of which appear only once. Material: PBMCs. These receptors all stem from a woman in her thirties or forties in good health. Some clones in this sample may be carry-over from other donors' samples.

The chain links TRBV11-3 to TRBJ2-2; D perhaps matches TRBD1 (6 bases). Germline values: CDR1 SGHNT, CDR2 YENEEA. V dropped 5 bases and J dropped 6 bases, with 19 bases sitting between them. This CDR3 is 16 amino acids long. In nucleotides, the CDR3 is TGTGCCAGCAGCCCATCGACGGCAGGGGTGGCCGGGGAGCTGTTTTTT. This gives the protein CASSPSTAGVAGELFF.

In its sample, this clone was seen a few times. J is TRBJ2-7 and V is TRBV6-1, with 7 bases fitting TRBD2. V was pared by 8 bases and J by 4 bases, with 11 bases of the junction left unmatched. Germline V gene sequence: CDR1 MNHNS, CDR2 SASEGT. The CDR3 totals 14 residues. CDR3 loop: CASVGELAAYEQYF. DNA for the CDR3: TGTGCCAGCGTAGGAGAGCTAGCGGCGTACGAGCAGTACTTC.

The rearrangement joins TRBV5-6 to TRBJ2-7; 7 nucleotides match TRBD2. The V segment lost 4 bases and the J segment 3 bases; nucleotides outside the gene matches: 16. CDR1 and CDR2 from the germline V gene are SGHDT and YYEEEE. The CDR3 has 17 residues. CDR3 nucleotide sequence: TGTGCCAGCAGCCGTGGACTAGGGGCGTCCGGGGTCTACGAGCAGTACTTC. This translates into CASSRGLGASGVYEQYF.